The rows below give T cell receptor beta chains drawn from one sample of a study of shared clonotypes between healthy human individuals. Measured with immunoSEQ multiplex PCR; TCRdb has only the in-frame clones, and not every one. The sample consists of around 100,000 clones, about two thirds of them appearing once. The sequenced sample consisted of memory CD8+ T cells sorted from blood. The receptors stem from a woman in her twenties or thirties in good health. The CDR3 runs from the conserved cysteine through the conserved F or W. Each record gives: clone size, V gene, CDR3 length, J gene, D gene, CDR3 protein, CDR3 DNA. D genes are given only for firm matches. Size values are once, few and many counts, or a class for expanded clones, and some rows have none.

clone_size: .
v_call: TRBV7-6
cdr3_length: 10
j_call: TRBJ2-5
d_call: .
cdr3_aa: CASSSETQYF
cdr3_nt: TGTGCCAGCAGCTCAGAGACCCAGTACTTC

clone_size: .
v_call: TRBV4-1
cdr3_length: 16
j_call: TRBJ2-7
d_call: TRBD1
cdr3_aa: CASSYVSTGGRYEQYF
cdr3_nt: TGCGCCAGCAGCTACGTCTCGACAGGGGGCCGGTACGAGCAGTACTTC

clone_size: .
v_call: TRBV27
cdr3_length: 13
j_call: TRBJ2-4
d_call: .
cdr3_aa: CASSFSLGSIQYF
cdr3_nt: TGTGCCAGCAGTTTTAGTCTCGGGAGCATTCAGTACTTC

clone_size: .
v_call: TRBV7-9
cdr3_length: 14
j_call: TRBJ2-3
d_call: TRBD1
cdr3_aa: CATDRGRTADTQYF
cdr3_nt: TGTGCCACCGACAGGGGGCGCACCGCAGATACGCAGTATTTT

clone_size: .
v_call: TRBV10-3
cdr3_length: 13
j_call: TRBJ2-7
d_call: .
cdr3_aa: CAISSGLAGEQYF
cdr3_nt: TGTGCCATCAGTTCCGGGCTAGCTGGCGAGCAGTACTTC

clone_size: .
v_call: TRBV5-6
cdr3_length: 14
j_call: TRBJ2-7
d_call: .
cdr3_aa: CASSLAGLTYEQYF
cdr3_nt: TGTGCCAGCAGCTTGGCTGGACTCACTTACGAGCAGTACTTC

clone_size: .
v_call: TRBV20-1
cdr3_length: 10
j_call: TRBJ1-2
d_call: .
cdr3_aa: CSAHVYGYTF
cdr3_nt: TGCAGCGCACACGTCTATGGCTACACCTTC

clone_size: .
v_call: TRBV27
cdr3_length: 15
j_call: TRBJ1-5
d_call: TRBD1
cdr3_aa: CASSLTGTPNQPQHF
cdr3_nt: TGTGCCAGCAGTCTGACAGGGACCCCCAATCAGCCCCAGCATTTT

clone_size: .
v_call: TRBV25-1
cdr3_length: 16
j_call: TRBJ2-7
d_call: TRBD2
cdr3_aa: CASSPPLASGVYEQYF
cdr3_nt: TGTGCCAGCAGCCCCCCTCTGGCTAGCGGGGTATACGAGCAGTACTTC

clone_size: .
v_call: TRBV6-4
cdr3_length: 16
j_call: TRBJ1-1
d_call: TRBD1
cdr3_aa: CASSYLAGGLNTEAFF
cdr3_nt: TGTGCCAGCAGTTACTTGGCAGGGGGCTTGAACACTGAAGCTTTCTTT

clone_size: .
v_call: TRBV27
cdr3_length: 14
j_call: TRBJ2-7
d_call: TRBD1
cdr3_aa: CASSFGQVPYEQYF
cdr3_nt: TGTGCCAGCAGTTTTGGACAGGTACCCTACGAGCAGTACTTC

clone_size: .
v_call: TRBV4-1
cdr3_length: 17
j_call: TRBJ1-5
d_call: .
cdr3_aa: CASSQWILGYSNQPQHF
cdr3_nt: TGCGCCAGCAGCCAATGGATTCTTGGGTATAGCAATCAGCCCCAGCATTTT

clone_size: few
v_call: TRBV4-1
cdr3_length: 15
j_call: TRBJ2-7
d_call: .
cdr3_aa: CASSSIRDSYYEQYF
cdr3_nt: TGCGCCAGCAGCTCAATACGGGACTCTTACTACGAGCAGTACTTC

clone_size: once
v_call: TRBV4-1
cdr3_length: 16
j_call: TRBJ2-7
d_call: TRBD2
cdr3_aa: CASSQVDLAGNYEQYF
cdr3_nt: TGCGCCAGCAGCCAAGTGGACCTAGCGGGAAACTACGAGCAGTACTTC

clone_size: .
v_call: TRBV28
cdr3_length: 13
j_call: TRBJ2-5
d_call: .
cdr3_aa: CASSSAPSETQYF
cdr3_nt: TGTGCCAGCAGTTCCGCGCCCTCAGAGACCCAGTACTTC

clone_size: .
v_call: TRBV30
cdr3_length: 14
j_call: TRBJ1-1
d_call: .
cdr3_aa: CAWTRGQPITEAFF
cdr3_nt: TGTGCCTGGACGCGCGGACAGCCGATTACTGAAGCTTTCTTT

clone_size: .
v_call: TRBV6-1
cdr3_length: 15
j_call: TRBJ2-6
d_call: TRBD1
cdr3_aa: CATRTGGSGANVLTF
cdr3_nt: TGTGCCACACGGACAGGGGGCTCTGGGGCCAACGTCCTGACTTTC

clone_size: .
v_call: TRBV19
cdr3_length: 15
j_call: TRBJ2-7
d_call: TRBD2
cdr3_aa: CASSIGTSVAYEQYF
cdr3_nt: TGTGCCAGTAGTATCGGGACTAGCGTAGCCTACGAGCAGTACTTC

clone_size: many
v_call: TRBV7-6
cdr3_length: 16
j_call: TRBJ1-5
d_call: TRBD1
cdr3_aa: CASSLAADRDDQPQHF
cdr3_nt: TGTGCCAGCAGCTTAGCTGCGGACAGGGATGATCAGCCCCAGCATTTT

clone_size: .
v_call: TRBV7-9
cdr3_length: 14
j_call: TRBJ2-1
d_call: .
cdr3_aa: CASSPPGTPNEQFF
cdr3_nt: TGTGCCAGCAGCCCACCCGGGACTCCCAATGAGCAGTTCTTC

clone_size: .
v_call: TRBV20-1
cdr3_length: 11
j_call: TRBJ2-7
d_call: .
cdr3_aa: CSALDFYEQYF
cdr3_nt: TGCAGTGCTTTGGACTTCTACGAGCAGTACTTC

clone_size: .
v_call: TRBV4-1
cdr3_length: 18
j_call: TRBJ2-3
d_call: TRBD2
cdr3_aa: CASSVFWVTGGAADTQYF
cdr3_nt: TGCGCCAGCAGCGTATTCTGGGTGACGGGAGGTGCGGCAGATACGCAGTATTTT

clone_size: .
v_call: TRBV6-1
cdr3_length: 15
j_call: TRBJ1-4
d_call: TRBD1
cdr3_aa: CASSEETGGEEKLFF
cdr3_nt: TGTGCCAGCAGTGAAGAGACAGGGGGTGAAGAAAAACTGTTTTTT

clone_size: few
v_call: TRBV7-8
cdr3_length: 13
j_call: TRBJ2-7
d_call: .
cdr3_aa: CASQGTVTYEQYF
cdr3_nt: TGTGCCAGCCAAGGGACTGTAACCTACGAGCAGTACTTC

clone_size: .
v_call: TRBV6-1
cdr3_length: 15
j_call: TRBJ2-1
d_call: TRBD2
cdr3_aa: CASSGGEGAYNEQFF
cdr3_nt: TGTGCCAGCAGTGGGGGGGAGGGAGCATACAATGAGCAGTTCTTC

clone_size: .
v_call: TRBV29-1
cdr3_length: 15
j_call: TRBJ2-7
d_call: .
cdr3_aa: CSVRTLTGNHYEQYF
cdr3_nt: TGCAGCGTTCGGACCTTAACAGGGAACCACTACGAGCAGTACTTC

clone_size: once
v_call: TRBV20-1
cdr3_length: 10
j_call: TRBJ1-1
d_call: .
cdr3_aa: CSASETEAFF
cdr3_nt: TGCAGTGCTAGTGAGACTGAAGCTTTCTTT

clone_size: few
v_call: TRBV9
cdr3_length: 13
j_call: TRBJ2-7
d_call: .
cdr3_aa: CASSVSWGNEQYF
cdr3_nt: TGTGCCAGCAGCGTAAGTTGGGGGAACGAGCAGTACTTC

clone_size: .
v_call: TRBV7-9
cdr3_length: 14
j_call: TRBJ2-3
d_call: .
cdr3_aa: CASSLYLNPNPQYF
cdr3_nt: TGTGCCAGCAGCTTATATCTCAACCCTAATCCGCAGTATTTT

clone_size: many
v_call: TRBV2
cdr3_length: 10
j_call: TRBJ2-7
d_call: .
cdr3_aa: CASKAYEQYF
cdr3_nt: TGTGCCAGCAAAGCCTACGAGCAGTACTTC

clone_size: .
v_call: TRBV2
cdr3_length: 15
j_call: TRBJ1-5
d_call: .
cdr3_aa: CASRLGRDFYQPQHF
cdr3_nt: TGTGCCAGCAGGCTAGGCCGAGACTTTTATCAGCCCCAGCATTTT

clone_size: many
v_call: TRBV7-2
cdr3_length: 14
j_call: TRBJ1-2
d_call: .
cdr3_aa: CASSSTQGNYGYTF
cdr3_nt: TGTGCCAGCAGCTCAACCCAGGGGAACTATGGCTACACCTTC

clone_size: few
v_call: TRBV11-1
cdr3_length: 12
j_call: TRBJ2-7
d_call: .
cdr3_aa: CASSLVGGSMYF
cdr3_nt: TGTGCCAGCAGCTTAGTGGGAGGTTCAATGTACTTC

clone_size: .
v_call: TRBV25-1
cdr3_length: 15
j_call: TRBJ2-3
d_call: TRBD2
cdr3_aa: CASTPTSGTFGTQYF
cdr3_nt: TGTGCCAGCACCCCGACTAGCGGGACTTTCGGTACGCAGTATTTT

clone_size: .
v_call: TRBV18
cdr3_length: 16
j_call: TRBJ2-7
d_call: .
cdr3_aa: CASSPRKVGGSYEQYF
cdr3_nt: TGTGCCAGCTCACCACGGAAGGTTGGGGGCTCCTACGAGCAGTACTTC

clone_size: .
v_call: TRBV10-3
cdr3_length: 11
j_call: TRBJ2-7
d_call: .
cdr3_aa: CASSYSSEQYF
cdr3_nt: TGTGCCAGCAGTTACTCGAGCGAGCAGTACTTC

clone_size: .
v_call: TRBV11-2
cdr3_length: 16
j_call: TRBJ2-7
d_call: TRBD2
cdr3_aa: CASSLDLGVAGDEQYF
cdr3_nt: TGTGCCAGCAGCTTAGATCTCGGGGTAGCGGGCGACGAGCAGTACTTC

clone_size: .
v_call: TRBV7-8
cdr3_length: 12
j_call: TRBJ2-7
d_call: .
cdr3_aa: CASSWFSYEQYF
cdr3_nt: TGTGCCAGCAGCTGGTTTTCCTACGAGCAGTACTTC

clone_size: few
v_call: TRBV28
cdr3_length: 13
j_call: TRBJ1-2
d_call: .
cdr3_aa: CASSPGTDYGYTF
cdr3_nt: TGTGCCAGCAGTCCTGGGACGGACTATGGCTACACCTTC

clone_size: .
v_call: TRBV6-4
cdr3_length: 15
j_call: TRBJ2-3
d_call: .
cdr3_aa: CASSDSPESTDTQYF
cdr3_nt: TGTGCCAGCAGTGACTCGCCAGAAAGCACAGATACGCAGTATTTT

clone_size: .
v_call: TRBV27
cdr3_length: 15
j_call: TRBJ2-7
d_call: .
cdr3_aa: CASSLRPGSPYEQYF
cdr3_nt: TGTGCCAGCAGTTTACGTCCAGGTTCGCCCTACGAGCAGTACTTC

clone_size: .
v_call: TRBV5-1
cdr3_length: 16
j_call: TRBJ2-1
d_call: TRBD2
cdr3_aa: CASGQSSGGSYNEQFF
cdr3_nt: TGCGCCAGCGGCCAGAGCAGCGGGGGCTCCTACAATGAGCAGTTCTTC

clone_size: few
v_call: TRBV28
cdr3_length: 14
j_call: TRBJ1-1
d_call: TRBD1
cdr3_aa: CASSQIPTGEGAFF
cdr3_nt: TGTGCCAGCAGCCAAATACCGACAGGGGAGGGAGCTTTCTTT

clone_size: few
v_call: TRBV27
cdr3_length: 13
j_call: TRBJ2-7
d_call: TRBD2
cdr3_aa: CASQGSGKYEQYF
cdr3_nt: TGTGCCAGCCAGGGTAGCGGGAAGTACGAGCAGTACTTC

clone_size: few
v_call: TRBV25-1
cdr3_length: 18
j_call: TRBJ2-1
d_call: TRBD2
cdr3_aa: CASSAERLAGVKYNEQFF
cdr3_nt: TGTGCCAGCAGTGCAGAGAGACTAGCGGGAGTAAAGTACAATGAGCAGTTCTTC

clone_size: few
v_call: TRBV27
cdr3_length: 13
j_call: TRBJ1-4
d_call: .
cdr3_aa: CASSLTGMGKLFF
cdr3_nt: TGTGCCAGCAGTTTAACGGGGATGGGAAAACTGTTTTTT

clone_size: few
v_call: TRBV25-1
cdr3_length: 13
j_call: TRBJ2-7
d_call: .
cdr3_aa: CASSDRGAYEQYF
cdr3_nt: TGTGCCAGCAGTGACAGGGGGGCATACGAGCAGTACTTC

clone_size: .
v_call: TRBV6-1
cdr3_length: 15
j_call: TRBJ2-7
d_call: .
cdr3_aa: CASSEGTDQPYEQYF
cdr3_nt: TGTGCCAGCAGTGAAGGGACAGATCAACCCTACGAGCAGTACTTC

clone_size: .
v_call: TRBV27
cdr3_length: 18
j_call: TRBJ2-3
d_call: TRBD1
cdr3_aa: CASSPFLRDREFTDTQYF
cdr3_nt: TGTGCCAGCAGTCCGTTCTTACGGGACAGGGAGTTCACAGATACGCAGTATTTT

clone_size: many
v_call: TRBV11-2
cdr3_length: 16
j_call: TRBJ1-4
d_call: TRBD1
cdr3_aa: CASSLFTGTGEEKLFF
cdr3_nt: TGTGCCAGCAGCTTATTTACCGGTACAGGGGAGGAAAAACTGTTTTTT

clone_size: .
v_call: TRBV4-2
cdr3_length: 13
j_call: TRBJ2-1
d_call: .
cdr3_aa: CASSPWTGNEQFF
cdr3_nt: TGTGCCAGCAGCCCCTGGACTGGAAATGAGCAGTTCTTC

clone_size: .
v_call: TRBV4-1
cdr3_length: 20
j_call: TRBJ2-4
d_call: .
cdr3_aa: CASSRKPGHLVWGGKNIQYF
cdr3_nt: TGCGCCAGCAGCCGGAAACCGGGACACCTGGTGTGGGGCGGCAAAAACATTCAGTACTTC